This T cell receptor (beta chain) emerged from a study of blood T cell repertoires in COVID-19. In the study overall: Sample material is recorded as cDNA or gDNA derived from T cells, B-cell-depleted T cells, or PBMCs.

This clone was observed a few times. The repertoire was sequenced with immunoSEQ multiplex PCR; TCRdb's copy has only in-frame clones and lacks some. This sample has fewer than 60,000 clones, with approximately 84% found just once. The ends lost 1 base at V and 6 bases at J; junction bases unmatched: 4. The CDR3 sequence is 14 residues long. Germline values: CDR1 SGHTA, CDR2 FQGTGA. The TCR comes from a man aged 55 to 70 with acute or convalescent COVID-19. Sample: peripheral blood. The gene calls are TRBV7-3 and TRBJ1-2, with 8 nucleotides matching TRBD1. This CDR3 reads CASSLSSTGDGYTF. The CDR3 DNA follows: TGTGCCAGCAGCTTAAGCTCGACAGGGGATGGCTACACCTTC.